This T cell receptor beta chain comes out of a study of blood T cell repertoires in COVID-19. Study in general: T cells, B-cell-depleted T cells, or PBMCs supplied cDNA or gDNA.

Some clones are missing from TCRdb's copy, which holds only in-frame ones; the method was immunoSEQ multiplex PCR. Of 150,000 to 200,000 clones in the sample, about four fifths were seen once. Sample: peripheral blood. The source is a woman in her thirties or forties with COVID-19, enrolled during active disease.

The CDR3 sequence: CASGAGAVNTGELFF. The CDR3 DNA reads TGTGCCAGCGGTGCGGGGGCCGTGAACACCGGGGAGCTGTTTTTT. V and J are TRBV6-6 and TRBJ2-2; tentatively, D is TRBD2 (7 bases). The length of the CDR3 is 15 residues. Germline lookup yields CDR1 MNHNY and CDR2 SVGAGI (reference sequence). V lost 8 bases, J lost 1 base, and 14 bases lay in between.